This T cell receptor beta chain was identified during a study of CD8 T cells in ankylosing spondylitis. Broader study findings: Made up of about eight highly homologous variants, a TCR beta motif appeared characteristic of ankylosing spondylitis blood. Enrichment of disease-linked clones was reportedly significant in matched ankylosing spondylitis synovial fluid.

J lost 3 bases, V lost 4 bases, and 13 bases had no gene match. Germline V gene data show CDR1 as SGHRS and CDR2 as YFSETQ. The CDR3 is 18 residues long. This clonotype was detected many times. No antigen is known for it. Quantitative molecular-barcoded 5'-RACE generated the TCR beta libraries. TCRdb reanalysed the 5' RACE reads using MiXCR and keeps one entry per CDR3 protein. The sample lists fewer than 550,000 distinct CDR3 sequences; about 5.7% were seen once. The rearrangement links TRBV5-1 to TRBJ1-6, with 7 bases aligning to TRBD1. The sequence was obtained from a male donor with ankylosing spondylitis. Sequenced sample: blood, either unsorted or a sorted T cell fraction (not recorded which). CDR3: CASSLTVQQGSYNSPLHF. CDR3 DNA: TGCGCCAGCAGCCTCACCGTCCAACAGGGGAGCTATAATTCACCCCTCCACTTT.